The 2 T cell receptor beta chains presented below share a single source sample, sequenced in a study of blood T cells in healthy people across ages. A second roughly 6 to 12 cycle PCR used barcoded and J-beta primers. Each CDR3 protein gets one entry after TCRdb re-called the 5' RACE reads with MiXCR. This sample has 650,000 to 1,000,000 distinct CDR3 sequences, with approximately 35% found just once. Sequencing was performed on blood. All receptors derive from a man aged 18 to 35 in good health.

This clonotype showed up just a few times. The CDR3 DNA follows: TGTGCCAGCAGACTCCTCAGGACAGGGCTGGGTGAAAAACTGTTTTTT. Protein sequence: CASRLLRTGLGEKLFF. The chain is built from TRBV6-5 and TRBJ1-4; 8 bases fit TRBD1. V lost 6 bases and J lost 7; bases outside the gene matches: 13. The CDR3 has 16 residues. Looked up from germline, CDR1 is MNHEY and CDR2 is SVGAGI.

In this sample, this clonotype turned up a few times. The V call is TRBV9, the J call TRBJ2-3; D remains unclear. Trimming removed 4 bases at V and 2 bases at J, with 17 bases between. This CDR3 is built from 16 residues. The V gene's germline CDR1 is SGDLS and CDR2 YYNGEE. For the CDR3, the DNA is TGTGCCAGCAGCCCCGTGGGAAGGACCGTCACAGATACGCAGTATTTT. It yields the protein CASSPVGRTVTDTQYF. The full variable domain, its missing parts supplied by reference TRBV9 and TRBJ2-3, is DSGVTQTPKHLITATGQRVTLRCSPRSGDLSVYWYQQSLDQGLQFLIQYYNGEERAKGNILERFSAQQFPDLHSELNLSSLELGDSALYFCASSPVGRTVTDTQYFGPGTRLTVL.